Listed here are 8 T cell receptor beta chains from one sample, sequenced in a study of T cells in Graves' hyperthyroidism and ophthalmopathy. TCR beta CDR3 sequences were amplified from RNA transcripts. The HTBI set primed first-round TCR CDR3 RT-PCR. TCRdb ran MiXCR on the multiplex PCR reads and lists one entry per CDR3 protein. This sample carries tens of thousands of distinct CDR3 sequences, just under 50% of them seen once, and the ten largest clones take approximately 6.2%. Sequencing was performed on blood. The origin of the receptors is a woman aged 50 to 60 with Graves' hyperthyroidism that later progressed to Graves' ophthalmopathy.

This clonotype showed up many times. V is TRBV14 and J is TRBJ2-1, with 8 bases lining up with TRBD2. The CDR3 sequence is 15 residues long. Germline CDR1 and CDR2: SGHDN and FVKESK. Trimming at V came to 4 bases and at J to 4 bases, leaving 6 bases not matched to a gene. The DNA of the CDR3 is TGTGCCAGCAGCCCCCGACTAGCGCCTTACAATGAGCAGTTCTTC. It codes for CASSPRLAPYNEQFF.

This clonotype was counted ten times or more. The chain combines TRBV2 with TRBJ2-2; 13 nucleotides match TRBD2. The length of the CDR3 is 15 residues. V gave up 6 bases and J gave up 6 bases; unmatched junction bases: 4. From germline, CDR1 is SNHLY and CDR2 FYNNEI. The chain's CDR3 is CASRGTSGISGELFF. The CDR3 DNA reads as TGTGCCAGCAGGGGGACTAGCGGGATTTCCGGGGAGCTGTTTTTT.

This clonotype was detected many times. The V and J genes are TRBV9 and TRBJ2-3; 9 bases align to TRBD2. The junction had 10 bases not matched to a gene; V was cut back by 0 bases and J by 2 bases. Germline V gene sequence: CDR1 SGDLS, CDR2 YYNGEE. The CDR3 is 18 amino acids. The CDR3 sequence: CASSVEGIAGEYTDTQYF. The CDR3 DNA is TGTGCCAGCAGCGTAGAGGGCATAGCGGGAGAATACACAGATACGCAGTATTTT.

This clonotype is medium-sized by share. The chain recombines TRBV20-1 with TRBJ2-2; 7 bases line up with TRBD1. Unmatched junction bases numbered 12, after V lost 4 bases and J lost 10 bases. Germline values: CDR1 DFQATT, CDR2 SNEGSKA (reference sequence). This CDR3 comprises 14 residues. The DNA of the CDR3 is TGCAGTGCTAACCACCCGAGGGACAGAAAGGAGCTGTTTTTT. This codes for CSANHPRDRKELFF.

The chain links TRBV19 to TRBJ2-1, with TRBD2 identical over 7 bases. This CDR3 is 14 amino acids long. The V segment lost 5 bases and the J segment 6 bases; nucleotides outside the gene matches: 7. Germline V CDR1 and CDR2: LNHDA, SQIVND (reference sequence). DNA of the CDR3: TGTGCCAGTAGTGAGGGAGGGCCACTCAATGAGCAGTTCTTC. Protein product: CASSEGGPLNEQFF. Full variable domain (remainder filled in from reference TRBV19 and TRBJ2-1): DGGITQSPKYLFRKEGQNVTLSCEQNLNHDAMYWYRQDPGQGLRLIYYSQIVNDFQKGDIAEGYSVSREKKESFPLTVTSAQKNPTAFYLCASSEGGPLNEQFFGPGTRLTVL.

The chain employs TRBV11-3 and TRBJ2-3, with D possibly being TRBD1 (5 bases). This CDR3 is built from 11 residues. V was trimmed by 5 bases and J by 14 bases, leaving 14 bases between them. Germline V gene sequence: CDR1 SGHNT, CDR2 YENEEA. CDR3 sequence reads: CASSGWVQAYF. The CDR3 DNA sequence: TGTGCCAGCAGCGGATGGGTACAGGCGTATTTT.

This clonotype showed up many times. A junction end diverges from the germline sequence, so it may reflect a read error. The genes are TRBV7-9 and TRBJ2-1; TRBD2 matches 8 bases. This CDR3 is built from 15 residues. Per germline, CDR1 SEHNR and CDR2 FQNEAQ (reference sequence). CDR3 sequence (DNA): TGTGCCAGCAGTCCCGGAGGAGCGGGAGCGGATGAGCAGGTCTTC. This sequence encodes CASSPGGAGADEQVF.

V usage is TRBV7-9 and J usage is TRBJ2-7, with TRBD2 matching 12 bases. This CDR3 region has 15 residues. From germline, CDR1 is SEHNR and CDR2 FQNEAQ (reference sequence). Germline trimming cut 5 bases from V and 2 bases from J; bases unmatched to any gene: 4. The CDR3 DNA is TGTGCCAGCAGCCCCCCTAGCGGGAGGGCCTACGAGCAGTACTTC. This translates into CASSPPSGRAYEQYF.